One sample yielded the 4 T cell receptor gamma chains listed below, sequenced in a study of intestinal T cells in coeliac disease. Genomic DNA came from ten approximately 4.8-µm formalin-fixed paraffin-embedded scrolls per case. The TRG library came from 150 to 200 ng of biopsy DNA amplified with LymphoTrack primers. TCRdb reprocessed the multiplex PCR reads using CATT. The data show 2,000 to 3,000 gamma-chain clones, with roughly 41% seen just once and around 4.5% held by the top ten. The sequenced sample consisted of a duodenal biopsy. Source of these receptors: a human donor with celiac disease.

On this clone: A single base separates this from a much larger clone, so it may be a read error. V usage is TRGV9 and J usage is TRGJ1 or TRGJ2. CDR1 and CDR2 from the germline V gene are GITISATS and ISYDGTV (reference sequence). CDR3 length: 15 amino acids. The CDR3 region is CALWGVLEGYYKKLF. CDR3 DNA sequence: TGTGCCTTGTGGGGGGTGCTCGAGGGGTATTATAAGAAACTCTTT.

The chain links TRGV2 to TRGJ1 or TRGJ2. The V gene's germline CDR1 is EGSNGY and CDR2 YDSYNSKV. Trimming removed 2 bases from V and 1 base from J; junction bases left unmatched: 5. This CDR3 is built from 14 residues. CDR3 sequence reads: CATWDDYNYYKKLF. The CDR3 region has the DNA TGTGCCACCTGGGACGACTACAATTATTATAAGAAACTCTTT.

The V call is TRGV2, the J call TRGJP2. The J segment lost 3 bases and the V segment lost 10 bases, leaving 5 bases of the junction unmatched. The V gene's germline CDR1 is EGSNGY and CDR2 YDSYNSKV. The CDR3 runs 12 residues. The CDR3 coding sequence is TGTGCCACTGGTCGTAGTGATTGGATCAAGACGTTT. Translation: CATGRSDWIKTF.

In this sample, this clone turned up a few times. V usage is TRGV3 and J usage is TRGJ1 or TRGJ2. Germline V gene lookup returns CDR1 VTNTFY and CDR2 YDVSTARD (reference sequence). The V and J ends lost 0 bases and 7 bases, in that order; junction bases with no gene match: 6. The CDR3 consists of 13 residues. This CDR3 is CATWDRPGYKKLF. CDR3 in DNA: TGTGCCACCTGGGACAGGCCGGGGTATAAGAAACTCTTT.